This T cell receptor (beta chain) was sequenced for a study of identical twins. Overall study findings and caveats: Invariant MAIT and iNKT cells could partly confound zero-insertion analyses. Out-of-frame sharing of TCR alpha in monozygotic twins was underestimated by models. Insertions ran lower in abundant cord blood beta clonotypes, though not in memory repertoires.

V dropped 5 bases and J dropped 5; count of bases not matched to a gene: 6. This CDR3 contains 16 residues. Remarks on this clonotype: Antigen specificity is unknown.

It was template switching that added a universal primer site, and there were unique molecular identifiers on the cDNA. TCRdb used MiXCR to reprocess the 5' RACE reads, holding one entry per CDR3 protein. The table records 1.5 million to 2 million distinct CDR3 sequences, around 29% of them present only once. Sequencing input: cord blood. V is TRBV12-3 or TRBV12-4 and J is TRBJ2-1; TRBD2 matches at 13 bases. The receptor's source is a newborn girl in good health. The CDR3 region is CASSPTSGRAHNEQFF. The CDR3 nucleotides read TGTGCCAGCAGTCCCACTAGCGGGAGGGCCCACAATGAGCAGTTCTTC.